This T cell receptor (beta chain) was retrieved from a study of blood T cell repertoires in COVID-19. The germline V and J ends were trimmed by 8 bases and 8 bases, with 18 bases remaining between them. Germline V CDR1 and CDR2: MNHEY, SVGAGI. The CDR3 consists of 13 residues. Some clones are missing from TCRdb's copy, which holds only in-frame ones; the method was immunoSEQ multiplex PCR. The sample gives 300,000 to 350,000 clones, 88% of which show up once; just over 1% is in the top ten. This study enrolled people aged about 18 to 95 from around 25 US geographic areas. Assignment of participants to cohorts was predicated upon participant-reported clinical history. Within the 2 weeks before study entry, each person in the exposed group met a COVID-19 case.

The sample taken for sequencing was PBMCs or T cells enriched from blood (not recorded which). The receptor comes from a woman under 40 who had been exposed to COVID-19. The genes are TRBV6-5 and TRBJ1-2, with D uncertain. In nucleotides, the CDR3 is TGTGCCAGCCGGTTTCTCATACGGGAAGGCTACACCTTC. Its translation is CASRFLIREGYTF.